A selection of T cell receptor beta chains follows, all from one sample in a study of shared clonotypes between healthy human individuals. Sequencing used immunoSEQ multiplex PCR; TCRdb keeps in-frame clones, though not all of them. Counted here are some 1 million clones, about 75% occurring once; the ten biggest clones make up over 1.3%. Sequenced: memory CD4+ T cells sorted from blood. These receptor sequences come from a man between 18 and 29 years old in good health. The CDR3 runs from the conserved cysteine through the conserved F or W. The D gene is left open where the match is weak. The size field is filled for only some rows; it gives once, few, many or a size class.

>TRBV6-6|TRBJ1-5|TRBD1|-
TGTGCCAGCAGTTCAGGGGGGAAAGGTCAGCCCCAGCATTTT
CASSSGGKGQPQHF
>TRBV5-6|TRBJ2-1|TRBD2|-
TGTGCCAGCAGCTTGGGCCTAGCGGGAGTTTACAAGCGGGACAATGAGCAGTTCTTC
CASSLGLAGVYKRDNEQFF
>TRBV28|TRBJ2-6|-|-
TGTGCCAGCAGATCGACCCTTAGCTCTGGGGCCAACGTCCTGACTTTC
CASRSTLSSGANVLTF
>TRBV7-8|TRBJ2-7|TRBD2|-
TGTGCCAGCAGCTTAGGGGGAGGGCACTCCTACGAGCAGTACTTC
CASSLGGGHSYEQYF
>TRBV28|TRBJ1-5|-|-
TGTGCCAGCAGTTTTAATAACTATCCTAATCAGCCCCAGCATTTT
CASSFNNYPNQPQHF
>TRBV10-3|TRBJ2-5|TRBD2|-
TGTGCCATCAGTGAGTCGGCTAGCGGGCGTCTTAAGGAGACCCAGTACTTC
CAISESASGRLKETQYF
>TRBV19|TRBJ2-1|TRBD1|-
TGTGCCAGTAGTACTTACTCCGGGACAGGGGTTGAGCAGTTCTTC
CASSTYSGTGVEQFF
>TRBV4-2|TRBJ1-3|-|-
TGTGCCAGCAGCCAAGATCGGACACGGTCTGGAAACACCATATATTTT
CASSQDRTRSGNTIYF
>TRBV4-3|TRBJ2-7|-|-
TGCGCCAGCAGCCAAGATCGGACACACGAGCAGTACTTC
CASSQDRTHEQYF
>TRBV30|TRBJ1-2|TRBD1|once
TGTGCCTCAGGGGGGACAGGGGGCGGCTATGGCTACACCTTC
CASGGTGGGYGYTF
>TRBV5-1|TRBJ2-3|-|-
TGCGCCAGCAGCTCTGGAGGTGGGGACTCGCAGTATTTT
CASSSGGGDSQYF
>TRBV9|TRBJ2-6|-|-
TGTGCCAGCAGCCCTGACGCCGGGGCCAACGTCCTGACTTTC
CASSPDAGANVLTF
>TRBV6-1|TRBJ1-3|-|-
TGTGCCAGCAGTGGAGTACGGGGGTTTTATGCGCTTATCTCTGGAAACACCATATATTTT
CASSGVRGFYALISGNTIYF
>TRBV6-1|TRBJ2-7|-|-
TGTGCCAGCAGTGAATATGGCGGGTCGGTGTCGGGTGACGAGCAGTACTTC
CASSEYGGSVSGDEQYF
>TRBV7-9|TRBJ2-7|TRBD2|once
TGTGCCAGCAGCTCGCCGACTAGCGGGAGATACGAGCAGTACTTC
CASSSPTSGRYEQYF
>TRBV9|TRBJ2-1|-|-
TGTGCCAGCAGCCTCATGTCGGTCTTTGCCGATGAGCAGTTCTTC
CASSLMSVFADEQFF
>TRBV5-1|TRBJ1-2|TRBD1|once
TGCGCCAGCAGCTTGGGACAGGGATTTGATTCGTATGGCTACACCTTC
CASSLGQGFDSYGYTF
>TRBV7-2|TRBJ2-7|TRBD2|-
TGTGCCAGCAGGATCGGACTAGAATCCTACGAGCAGTACTTC
CASRIGLESYEQYF
>TRBV7-9|TRBJ1-1|-|few
TGTGCCAGCAGCTTAGAGTCTCGGACTGAAGCTTTCTTT
CASSLESRTEAFF
>TRBV10-3|TRBJ2-1|-|-
TGTGCCATCAGTGAACAGGGCAATGAGCAGTTCTTC
CAISEQGNEQFF
>TRBV30|TRBJ2-2|TRBD1|-
TGTGCCTACTCGACAGGGGCGATTAACACCGGGGAGCTGTTTTTT
CAYSTGAINTGELFF
>TRBV2|TRBJ1-1|TRBD1|-
TGTGCCAGTCGACAGGGGGCGGAAAACACTGAAGCTTTCTTT
CASRQGAENTEAFF
>TRBV23-1|TRBJ2-2|-|-
TGCGCCAGCAGTCACCGGGACCGAAAGAACACCGGGGAGCTGTTTTTT
CASSHRDRKNTGELFF
>TRBV7-2|TRBJ1-1|-|few
TGTGCCAGCAGGGTAGCGGCGACCCTTGAAGCTTTCTTT
CASRVAATLEAFF
>TRBV18|TRBJ2-5|TRBD2|once
TGTGCCAGCACCCGTGGTAGCGGGGGCCAAGAGACCCAGTACTTC
CASTRGSGGQETQYF
>TRBV28|TRBJ1-2|-|-
TGTGCCAGCAGTTCCCAATCAGCTTCCTATGGCTACACCTTC
CASSSQSASYGYTF
>TRBV28|TRBJ2-5|TRBD1|-
TGTGCCAGCAGTTTAAAAACGGGACAGGGGTACCGGGAGACCCAGTACTTC
CASSLKTGQGYRETQYF
>TRBV4-1|TRBJ2-2|-|-
TGCGCCAGCAGCTACGCAGGGGGGATATCCGGGGAGCTGTTTTTT
CASSYAGGISGELFF
>TRBV7-2|TRBJ2-7|-|few
TGTGCCAGCAGCAACTTTTACGAGCAGTACTTC
CASSNFYEQYF
>TRBV15|TRBJ1-5|TRBD1|few
TGTGCCACCAGCAGGGAACAGGGGAGCCAGCATTTT
CATSREQGSQHF
>TRBV6-1|TRBJ1-1|-|many
TGTGCCAGCAGTGCCCGCCTGGCAGGGAACACTGAAGCTTTCTTT
CASSARLAGNTEAFF
>TRBV5-6|TRBJ2-5|TRBD2|-
TGTGCCAGCAGCACGGTAGCGGGGGGGCACCAAGAGACCCAGTACTTC
CASSTVAGGHQETQYF
>TRBV10-3|TRBJ2-1|TRBD2|-
TGTGCCATCAGTGAGTCGAGTCCTAGCGGGGGGGCTATGGGTGAGCAGTTCTTC
CAISESSPSGGAMGEQFF
>TRBV29-1|TRBJ2-3|-|many
TGCAGCGCGAGATACGGCCCCGATACGCAGTATTTT
CSARYGPDTQYF
>TRBV10-1|TRBJ2-3|-|-
TGCGCCACCGCCAGGGGCCCCACAGATACGCAGTATTTT
CATARGPTDTQYF
>TRBV11-3|TRBJ2-1|TRBD2|once
TGTGCCAGCAGCACCAGACTAGCGGGACTCGGTGAGCAGTTCTTC
CASSTRLAGLGEQFF
>TRBV12-5|TRBJ1-3|-|-
TGTGCTAGTGGTCCCCACGGAAACACCATATATTTT
CASGPHGNTIYF
>TRBV4-1|TRBJ2-7|TRBD2|-
TGCGCCAGCAGCCGCTTTACTAGCGGGGGCTCCTACGAGCAGTACTTC
CASSRFTSGGSYEQYF
>TRBV10-3|TRBJ2-2|-|-
TGTGCCATCAGTGAGTCGCTAGTGACGGGGGAGCTGTTTTTT
CAISESLVTGELFF
>TRBV2|TRBJ2-3|TRBD2|once
TGTGCCAGCAGTGAAGCCCTAGCGGGAGTAAAAGATACGCAGTATTTT
CASSEALAGVKDTQYF
>TRBV28|TRBJ1-2|TRBD1|few
TGTGCCAGCAGCACAAAGGGGGCGTATGGCTACACCTTC
CASSTKGAYGYTF
>TRBV5-1|TRBJ2-1|-|-
TGCGCCAGCAGCTTGGAACCCGGGACAAGTAAGCAGTTCTTC
CASSLEPGTSKQFF
>TRBV6-1|TRBJ1-5|-|-
TGTGCCAGCAGTGAACTCGTGGGGGGCTTAGGCAATCAGCCCCAGCATTTT
CASSELVGGLGNQPQHF
>TRBV5-1|TRBJ1-1|TRBD1|-
TGCGCCAGCAGACAAGGACAGGGGGACACTGAAGCTTTCTTT
CASRQGQGDTEAFF
>TRBV5-1|TRBJ1-6|TRBD1|few
TGCGCCAGCAGCTTGGAGCCGACAGGGGGTCTTGGGTCACCCCTCCACTTT
CASSLEPTGGLGSPLHF
>TRBV5-1|TRBJ2-3|-|-
TGCGCCAGCAGCTCCCACGGGGGAAGCACAGATACGCAGTATTTT
CASSSHGGSTDTQYF
>TRBV14|TRBJ2-1|TRBD2|-
TGTGCCAGCAGCCAGGGTAGCGGGAGGTCCTACAATGAGCAGTTCTTC
CASSQGSGRSYNEQFF
>TRBV30|TRBJ2-3|TRBD2|-
TGTGCCTGGAGCGGGACTAGCGGATCACAGACTACGCAGTATTTT
CAWSGTSGSQTTQYF
>TRBV30|TRBJ2-7|-|-
TGTGCCTGGAGTGAAGGGGCTGTCTACGAGCAGTACTTC
CAWSEGAVYEQYF
>TRBV28|TRBJ1-2|-|-
TGTGCCAGCAGTCCCCGCCGGGCAGGGGTCTTAATGGGCTACACCTTC
CASSPRRAGVLMGYTF
>TRBV7-2|TRBJ2-5|TRBD2|-
TGTGCCAGCAGCTTATTTAGTGGACTAGCGGGGAAAGAGACCCAGTACTTC
CASSLFSGLAGKETQYF
>TRBV28|TRBJ1-5|-|-
TGTGCCAGCAGTAGGAGGGGCAATCAGCCCCAGCATTTT
CASSRRGNQPQHF
>TRBV11-2|TRBJ1-3|-|-
TGTGCCAGCAGCTTAGATGACAGGTCCGGAAACACCATATATTTT
CASSLDDRSGNTIYF
>TRBV7-3|TRBJ2-5|-|-
TGTGCCAGCAGCTTATTCGAGGGGGAGACCCAGTACTTC
CASSLFEGETQYF